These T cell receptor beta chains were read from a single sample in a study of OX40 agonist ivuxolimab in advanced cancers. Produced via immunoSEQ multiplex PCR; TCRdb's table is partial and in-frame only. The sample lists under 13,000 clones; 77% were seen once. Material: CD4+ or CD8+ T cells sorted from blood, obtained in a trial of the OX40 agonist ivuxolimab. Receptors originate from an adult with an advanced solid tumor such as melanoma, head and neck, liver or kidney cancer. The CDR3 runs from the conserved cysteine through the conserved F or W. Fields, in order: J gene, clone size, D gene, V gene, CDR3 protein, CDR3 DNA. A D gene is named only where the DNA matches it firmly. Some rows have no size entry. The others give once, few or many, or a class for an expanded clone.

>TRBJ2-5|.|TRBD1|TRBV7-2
CASSSPRTGPETQYF
TGTGCCAGCAGCTCACCACGGACAGGCCCAGAGACCCAGTACTTC
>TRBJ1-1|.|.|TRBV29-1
CSVPGGWGAEAFF
TGCAGCGTCCCCGGCGGCTGGGGGGCTGAAGCTTTCTTT
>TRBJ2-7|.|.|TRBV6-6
CASSYTFSHEQYF
TGTGCCAGCAGTTACACCTTCAGCCACGAGCAGTACTTC
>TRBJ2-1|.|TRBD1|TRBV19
CASSINRGAEQFF
TGTGCCAGTAGCATTAACAGGGGGGCTGAGCAGTTCTTC
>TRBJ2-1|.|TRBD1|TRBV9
CASSGQGRNNEQFF
TGTGCCAGCAGTGGACAGGGCCGAAACAATGAGCAGTTCTTC
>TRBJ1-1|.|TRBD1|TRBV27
CASSPQQGAQNTEAFF
TGTGCCAGCAGTCCACAACAGGGGGCGCAGAACACTGAAGCTTTCTTT
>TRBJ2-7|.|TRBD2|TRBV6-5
CAGGAPSMEQYF
TGTGCGGGAGGGGCCCCTTCGATGGAGCAGTACTTC
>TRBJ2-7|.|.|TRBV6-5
CASSYIQGVDEQYF
TGTGCCAGCAGTTACATTCAAGGGGTTGACGAGCAGTACTTC
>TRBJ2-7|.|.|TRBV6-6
CASSPGTGKYEQYF
TGTGCCAGCAGTCCCGGGACGGGCAAATACGAGCAGTACTTC
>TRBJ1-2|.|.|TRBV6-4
CASSETYRVGYTF
TGTGCCAGCAGTGAGACTTACAGGGTTGGCTACACCTTC
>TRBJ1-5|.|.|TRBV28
CASSLEGEVRQPQHF
TGTGCCAGCAGTTTAGAGGGGGAGGTTAGGCAGCCCCAGCATTTT
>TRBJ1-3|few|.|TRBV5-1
CASSLGETSGNTIYF
TGCGCCAGCAGCTTGGGGGAAACATCTGGAAACACCATATATTTT
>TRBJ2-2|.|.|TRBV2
CARTGTDTKANTGELFF
TGTGCCAGGACCGGGACGGACACAAAAGCGAACACCGGGGAGCTGTTTTTT
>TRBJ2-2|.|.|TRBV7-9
CASSSQGGPNTGELFF
TGTGCCAGCAGCTCTCAGGGAGGCCCGAACACCGGGGAGCTGTTTTTT
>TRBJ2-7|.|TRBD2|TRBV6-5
CASSYDPGGGEQYF
TGTGCCAGCAGTTACGATCCGGGCGGGGGGGAGCAGTACTTC
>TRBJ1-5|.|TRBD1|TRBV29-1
CSVGPGTDGQPQHF
TGCAGCGTTGGCCCCGGGACAGATGGGCAGCCCCAGCATTTT
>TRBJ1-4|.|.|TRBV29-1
CSVDSGHVDPWQSEKLFF
TGCAGCGTTGATTCGGGGCATGTGGACCCCTGGCAATCTGAAAAACTGTTTTTT
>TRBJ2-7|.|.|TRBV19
CASSIVPGTYEQYF
TGTGCCAGTAGTATAGTTCCGGGAACCTACGAGCAGTACTTC
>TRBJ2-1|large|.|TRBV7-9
CASSSGNNEQFF
TGTGCCAGCAGCTCAGGTAATAATGAGCAGTTCTTC
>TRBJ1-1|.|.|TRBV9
CASSPRVLRGPGTEAFF
TGTGCCAGCAGCCCTCGAGTACTGAGAGGGCCGGGCACTGAAGCTTTCTTT
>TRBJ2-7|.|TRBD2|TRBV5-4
CASSSPTSGRSIYEQYF
TGTGCCAGCAGCTCTCCCACTAGCGGGAGAAGCATCTACGAGCAGTACTTC
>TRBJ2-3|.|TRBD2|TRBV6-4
CASSDSSGGGTDTQYF
TGTGCCAGCAGTGACTCTAGCGGGGGGGGCACAGATACGCAGTATTTT
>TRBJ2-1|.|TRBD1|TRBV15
CAATPGTESYNEQFF
TGTGCCGCCACCCCCGGGACAGAGTCCTACAATGAGCAGTTCTTC
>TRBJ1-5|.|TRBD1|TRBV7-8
CASSVGTGGINQPQHF
TGTGCCAGCAGCGTCGGGACAGGGGGGATCAATCAGCCCCAGCATTTT
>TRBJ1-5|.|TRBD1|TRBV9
CASSGAGGSSQPQHF
TGTGCCAGCAGCGGTGCAGGGGGCTCGAGTCAGCCCCAGCATTTT
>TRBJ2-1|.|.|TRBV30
CAFSADEQFF
TGTGCCTTCTCCGCGGATGAGCAGTTCTTC
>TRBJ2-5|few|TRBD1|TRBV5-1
CASSKGVGQQETQYF
TGCGCCAGCAGCAAGGGGGTGGGACAGCAAGAGACCCAGTACTTC
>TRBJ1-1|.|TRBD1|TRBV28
CASSLRTGGTEAFF
TGTGCCAGCAGTTTGCGGACAGGGGGCACTGAAGCTTTCTTT
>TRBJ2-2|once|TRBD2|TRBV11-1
CASSLSGGAHGELFF
TGTGCCAGCAGCTTGAGCGGGGGGGCCCATGGGGAGCTGTTTTTT
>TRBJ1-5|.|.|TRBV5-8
CASSSPSLSNQPQHF
TGTGCCAGCAGCTCCCCCTCCCTTAGCAATCAGCCCCAGCATTTT
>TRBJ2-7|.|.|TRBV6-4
CASSYPDEQYF
TGTGCCAGCAGTTACCCGGACGAGCAGTACTTC
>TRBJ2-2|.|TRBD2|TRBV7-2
CASSLGGPLAENTGELFF
TGTGCCAGCAGCTTGGGGGGCCCACTAGCGGAGAACACCGGGGAGCTGTTTTTT
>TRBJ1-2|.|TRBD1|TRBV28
CASSSNSLATGGIYGYTF
TGTGCCAGCAGTTCGAACTCACTCGCGACAGGGGGCATTTATGGCTACACCTTC
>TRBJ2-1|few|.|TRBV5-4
CASSLSGLVNEQFF
TGTGCCAGCAGCTTGTCGGGTTTGGTGAATGAGCAGTTCTTC
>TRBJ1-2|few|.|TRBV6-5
CASSNIQGYYGYTF
TGTGCCAGCAGTAATATACAGGGATACTATGGCTACACCTTC
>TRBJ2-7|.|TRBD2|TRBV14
CASSQGGLAGFYEQYF
TGTGCCAGCAGCCAAGGGGGACTAGCGGGATTTTACGAGCAGTACTTC
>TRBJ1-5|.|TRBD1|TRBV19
CASSPLQGERQPQHF
TGTGCCAGTAGTCCCCTACAGGGGGAGAGACAGCCCCAGCATTTT
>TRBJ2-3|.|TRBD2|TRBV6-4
CASSDSGGADTQYF
TGTGCCAGCAGTGACAGCGGGGGGGCAGATACGCAGTATTTT
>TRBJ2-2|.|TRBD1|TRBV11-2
CASSHPTGAGAGELFF
TGTGCCAGCAGCCATCCGACAGGGGCAGGAGCCGGGGAGCTGTTTTTT
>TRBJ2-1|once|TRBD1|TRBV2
CASSRTGSLVSYNEQFF
TGTGCCAGCAGCAGGACAGGGTCCCTTGTCTCCTACAATGAGCAGTTCTTC
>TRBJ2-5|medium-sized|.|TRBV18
CASSPPSGFQETQYF
TGTGCCAGCTCACCGCCATCCGGGTTCCAAGAGACCCAGTACTTC
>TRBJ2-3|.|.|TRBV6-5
CASSYSRRIDTQYF
TGTGCCAGCAGTTACTCGAGAAGAATCGATACGCAGTATTTT
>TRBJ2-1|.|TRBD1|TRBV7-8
CASSLGPKRQGNEQFF
TGTGCCAGCAGCTTAGGCCCAAAGAGACAGGGCAATGAGCAGTTCTTC
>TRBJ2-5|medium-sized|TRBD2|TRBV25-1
CASRPPYGREAETQYF
TGTGCCAGCAGACCCCCGTATGGGCGGGAGGCCGAGACCCAGTACTTC
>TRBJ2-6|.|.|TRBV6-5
CASRAGYSGANVLTF
TGTGCCAGCAGGGCGGGATATTCTGGGGCCAACGTCCTGACTTTC
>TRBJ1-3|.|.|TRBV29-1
CSVVGRGNTIYF
TGCAGCGTTGTGGGGCGCGGAAACACCATATATTTT
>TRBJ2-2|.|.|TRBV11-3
CASSPRRTPNTGELFF
TGTGCCAGCAGCCCGAGACGGACACCGAACACCGGGGAGCTGTTTTTT
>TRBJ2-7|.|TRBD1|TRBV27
CATARQGATYEQYF
TGTGCCACGGCCAGACAGGGGGCGACCTACGAGCAGTACTTC
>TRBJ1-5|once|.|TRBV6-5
CASRERDTGNQPQHF
TGTGCCAGCAGGGAACGCGACACAGGCAATCAGCCCCAGCATTTT
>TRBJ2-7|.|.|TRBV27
CASSFGVAYEQYF
TGTGCCAGCAGTTTTGGGGTGGCCTACGAGCAGTACTTC
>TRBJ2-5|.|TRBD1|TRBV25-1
CASRMTRDRQETQYF
TGTGCCAGCAGGATGACCCGGGACAGACAAGAGACCCAGTACTTC
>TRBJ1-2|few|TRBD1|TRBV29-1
CSAHGTGEDYGYTF
TGCAGCGCCCATGGGACAGGGGAGGACTATGGCTACACCTTC
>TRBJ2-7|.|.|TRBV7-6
CASSSAGGSYEQYF
TGTGCCAGCAGTTCCGCCGGGGGCTCCTACGAGCAGTACTTC
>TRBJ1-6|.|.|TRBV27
CASSFNGVSYNSPLHF
TGTGCCAGCAGTTTTAACGGGGTATCCTATAATTCACCCCTCCACTTT
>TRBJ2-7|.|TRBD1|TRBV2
CASSDEPPGQGKYEQYF
TGTGCCAGCAGTGACGAACCTCCGGGACAGGGAAAGTACGAGCAGTACTTC